This is a list of T cell receptor beta chains from one sample in a study of blood T cell repertoires in COVID-19. The data were produced by immunoSEQ multiplex PCR, yet TCRdb's version contains in-frame clones alone and is incomplete. This table holds tens of thousands of clones, about 80% found once. The sample taken for sequencing was peripheral blood. These receptors came from a human donor in a cohort sampled during active COVID-19. The CDR3 runs from the conserved cysteine through the conserved F or W. The order of the fields is V gene, D gene, J gene, clone size, CDR3 DNA, CDR3 protein. A D gene is named only where the DNA matches it firmly. Size is stated for part of the rows, as once, few or many counts, or as a class when the clone is expanded.

V: TRBV7-3
D: .
J: TRBJ2-5
size: .
DNA: TGTGCCAGCAGCCCGACAGGGGAGGGAGAGACCCAGTACTTC
CDR3: CASSPTGEGETQYF

V: TRBV3-1/TRBV3-2
D: TRBD2
J: TRBJ2-7
size: .
DNA: TGTGCCAGCAGCCAAGCTAGCGGGGGGGTCTACGAGCAGTACTTC
CDR3: CASSQASGGVYEQYF

V: TRBV19
D: .
J: TRBJ1-5
size: .
DNA: TGTGCCAGTATTGCGGGACCTTATCAGCCCCAGCATTTT
CDR3: CASIAGPYQPQHF

V: TRBV5-8
D: .
J: TRBJ1-1
size: once
DNA: TGTGCCAGCAGCTTGGCCCCAGGGAACACTGAAGCTTTCTTT
CDR3: CASSLAPGNTEAFF

V: TRBV11-3
D: .
J: TRBJ2-1
size: .
DNA: TGTGCCAGCAGCTTAGGTCGGTTTGGGGCGGACAGCTCCTACAATGAGCAGTTCTTC
CDR3: CASSLGRFGADSSYNEQFF

V: TRBV7-9
D: .
J: TRBJ2-7
size: few
DNA: TGTGCCAGCAGCCCCGGGTATACCTACGAGCAGTACTTC
CDR3: CASSPGYTYEQYF

V: TRBV19
D: .
J: TRBJ2-6
size: .
DNA: TGTGCCAGCGGTACCGGGGCCAACGTCCTGACTTTC
CDR3: CASGTGANVLTF

V: TRBV9
D: .
J: TRBJ1-1
size: few
DNA: TGTGCCAGCAGCGTGCACGACGGGACTGAAGCTTTCTTT
CDR3: CASSVHDGTEAFF

V: TRBV7-9
D: .
J: TRBJ1-2
size: .
DNA: TGTGCCAGCAGCTTACCTTCAGGATATGGCTACACCTTC
CDR3: CASSLPSGYGYTF

V: TRBV24-1
D: TRBD2
J: TRBJ2-1
size: .
DNA: TGTGCCACCACCCCGACTAGCGGGACAGGAAATGAGCAGTTCTTC
CDR3: CATTPTSGTGNEQFF

V: TRBV30
D: .
J: TRBJ2-1
size: .
DNA: TGTGCCTGGAGTGGAGTGAGGGCCTACAATGAGCAGTTCTTC
CDR3: CAWSGVRAYNEQFF

V: TRBV13
D: .
J: TRBJ2-7
size: .
DNA: TGTGCCAGCAGCTTAGCTAGCGAGCTCTACGAGCAGTACTTC
CDR3: CASSLASELYEQYF

V: TRBV6-5
D: TRBD1
J: TRBJ2-7
size: .
DNA: TGTGCCAGCGGGAGGGGACAGGGATTCGAGCAGTACTTC
CDR3: CASGRGQGFEQYF

V: TRBV27
D: .
J: TRBJ2-2
size: .
DNA: TGTGCCAGCAGTCTCCGCCCGGGAACCGGGGAGCTGTTTTTT
CDR3: CASSLRPGTGELFF

V: TRBV6-1
D: TRBD2
J: TRBJ2-3
size: .
DNA: TGTGCCAGCAGTGAAAAAGCGGGAGGGCCAGATACGCAGTATTTT
CDR3: CASSEKAGGPDTQYF

V: TRBV4-3
D: TRBD2
J: TRBJ2-7
size: .
DNA: TGCGCCAGCAGCCAAGGGGCAGCGGGAGCCTACGAGCAGTACTTC
CDR3: CASSQGAAGAYEQYF

V: TRBV11-2
D: .
J: TRBJ2-5
size: once
DNA: TGTGCCAGCAGAGCGACCCGTGGCCAAGAGACCCAGTACTTC
CDR3: CASRATRGQETQYF

V: TRBV12-3/TRBV12-4
D: .
J: TRBJ2-3
size: .
DNA: TGTGCCAGCAGGGAGGGCGGAACAGATACGCAGTATTTT
CDR3: CASREGGTDTQYF